Sequencing of this TCR beta chain was carried out in a study of blood T cell repertoires in COVID-19. In the study overall: The cDNA or gDNA used as material had been derived from T cells, B-cell-depleted T cells, or PBMCs.

In the original workflow: It was from reference gene primer amplification that nucleated cell counts were estimated. Profiled with immunoSEQ multiplex PCR; TCRdb holds only in-frame clones, not every one. V and J calls and clone size are copied from that table; D and trimming were computed from the DNA. The repertoire holds 300,000 to 400,000 clones, with 80% to 90% as singletons. The Seattle patients joined while their infection was active and were tracked longitudinally afterward. Germline V gives CDR1 SGDLS, CDR2 YYNGEE. The CDR3 totals 14 residues. The V gene lost 1 base and the J gene lost 7 bases, with 9 bases spanning the gap.

The material sequenced was peripheral blood. The origin of this receptor is a woman between 45 and 60 years old with COVID-19, enrolled during active disease. The rearrangement links TRBV9 to TRBJ1-6; possible D gene TRBD1, 6 bases. The CDR3 is CASSVSDSNSPLHF. The CDR3 coding sequence is TGTGCCAGCAGCGTATCGGACAGCAATTCACCCCTCCACTTT.